Listed below are T cell receptor beta chains from one sample, sequenced in a study of regulatory T cells in long-lasting Graves disease. TCRdb re-derived calls from the multiplex PCR reads in MiXCR, one entry per CDR3 protein. The sample comprises 350,000 to 550,000 distinct CDR3 sequences, more than 12% of which are singletons, and approximately 15% rests with the top ten. The data also belong to a second study, concerning T cells in Graves' hyperthyroidism and ophthalmopathy.

The sample was peripheral blood mononuclear cells (PBMCs), taken at new diagnosis, from a patient treated with antithyroid drugs. These receptors were taken from a woman in her twenties or thirties with Graves disease. CDR3s include the opening cysteine and the closing phenylalanine or tryptophan. D genes are given only for firm matches. For some rows the clone size is stated as once, few or many, or as a class when expanded; others skip it.

v_call: TRBV27; j_call: TRBJ1-1; d_call: -; clone_size: many; cdr3_aa: CASSLGPQTTNTEAFF; cdr3_nt: TGTGCCAGCAGTTTAGGCCCCCAGACTACGAACACTGAAGCTTTCTTT
v_call: TRBV20-1; j_call: TRBJ2-7; d_call: TRBD2; clone_size: -; cdr3_aa: CSAPSGRSDYEQYF; cdr3_nt: TGCAGTGCTCCTAGCGGGAGATCTGACTACGAGCAGTACTTC
v_call: TRBV6-5; j_call: TRBJ2-1; d_call: -; clone_size: many; cdr3_aa: CASSSNQGRLTTNEQFF; cdr3_nt: TGTGCCAGCAGTTCGAACCAGGGACGTTTGACAACCAATGAGCAGTTCTTC
v_call: TRBV5-1; j_call: TRBJ2-1; d_call: -; clone_size: many; cdr3_aa: CASSLFWASDNEQFF; cdr3_nt: TGCGCCAGCAGCCTCTTTTGGGCGTCGGACAATGAGCAGTTCTTC
v_call: TRBV20-1; j_call: TRBJ1-1; d_call: -; clone_size: many; cdr3_aa: CSAIGLNTEAFF; cdr3_nt: TGCAGTGCTATTGGACTTAACACTGAAGCTTTCTTT
v_call: TRBV12-3/TRBV12-4; j_call: TRBJ2-1; d_call: TRBD2; clone_size: many; cdr3_aa: CASSLAPGLAGVEQFF; cdr3_nt: TGTGCCAGCAGTTTAGCACCGGGACTAGCGGGAGTTGAGCAGTTCTTC
v_call: TRBV19; j_call: TRBJ2-1; d_call: -; clone_size: -; cdr3_aa: CASSGGGGGAPYNEQFF; cdr3_nt: TGTGCCAGTAGTGGGGGAGGAGGCGGGGCCCCCTACAATGAGCAGTTCTTC
v_call: TRBV11-2; j_call: TRBJ2-4; d_call: TRBD2; clone_size: many; cdr3_aa: CASSRTSEGFF; cdr3_nt: TGTGCCAGCAGCAGGACTAGCGAGGGGTTCTTC
v_call: TRBV11-3; j_call: TRBJ2-4; d_call: -; clone_size: few; cdr3_aa: CASSLGGGGNIQYF; cdr3_nt: TGTGCCAGCAGCCTAGGAGGAGGGGGAAACATTCAGTACTTC
v_call: TRBV20-1; j_call: TRBJ1-5; d_call: -; clone_size: many; cdr3_aa: CSARPIEDQPQHF; cdr3_nt: TGCAGTGCTAGACCGATCGAGGATCAGCCCCAGCATTTT
v_call: TRBV5-5; j_call: TRBJ2-7; d_call: -; clone_size: once; cdr3_aa: CASSLEAAYSYEQYF; cdr3_nt: TGTGCCAGCAGCTTGGAGGCAGCTTATTCCTACGAGCAGTACTTC
v_call: TRBV9; j_call: TRBJ2-7; d_call: TRBD2; clone_size: few; cdr3_aa: CASSVVSSGYEQYF; cdr3_nt: TGTGCCAGCAGCGTAGTATCTAGCGGCTACGAGCAGTACTTC
v_call: TRBV19; j_call: TRBJ1-5; d_call: -; clone_size: many; cdr3_aa: CASSISLTREPQHF; cdr3_nt: TGTGCCAGTAGTATCTCCCTGACCAGGGAGCCCCAGCATTTT
v_call: TRBV7-8; j_call: TRBJ2-5; d_call: TRBD2; clone_size: many; cdr3_aa: CASSAILAGGPGETQYF; cdr3_nt: TGTGCCAGCAGCGCTATACTAGCGGGAGGGCCCGGTGAGACCCAGTACTTC
v_call: TRBV12-3/TRBV12-4; j_call: TRBJ1-5; d_call: -; clone_size: few; cdr3_aa: CASKQGLENQPQHF; cdr3_nt: TGTGCCTCAAAGCAGGGGCTGGAAAATCAGCCCCAGCATTTT
v_call: TRBV7-9; j_call: TRBJ1-1; d_call: -; clone_size: few; cdr3_aa: CASSFGRVGTEAFF; cdr3_nt: TGTGCCAGCAGCTTCGGGCGGGTGGGTACTGAAGCTTTCTTT
v_call: TRBV27; j_call: TRBJ1-4; d_call: -; clone_size: many; cdr3_aa: CASRPTGFSEKLFF; cdr3_nt: TGTGCCAGCAGACCAACAGGATTTAGTGAAAAACTGTTTTTT
v_call: TRBV10-3; j_call: TRBJ1-2; d_call: -; clone_size: few; cdr3_aa: CAISELETDGYTF; cdr3_nt: TGTGCCATCAGTGAGTTAGAGACAGACGGCTACACCTTC
v_call: TRBV12-3/TRBV12-4; j_call: TRBJ1-5; d_call: -; clone_size: many; cdr3_aa: CASSEKLDSNQPQHF; cdr3_nt: TGTGCCAGCAGTGAGAAGCTGGACAGCAATCAGCCCCAGCATTTT
v_call: TRBV6-9; j_call: TRBJ2-7; d_call: TRBD2; clone_size: -; cdr3_aa: CASSLGTSVPHEQYF; cdr3_nt: TGTGCCAGCAGTTTAGGGACTAGCGTTCCCCACGAGCAGTACTTC
v_call: TRBV30; j_call: TRBJ2-2; d_call: -; clone_size: -; cdr3_aa: CAWNIDRLRNTGELFF; cdr3_nt: TGTGCCTGGAATATCGACAGGCTTCGCAACACCGGGGAGCTGTTTTTT
v_call: TRBV27; j_call: TRBJ2-3; d_call: TRBD2; clone_size: -; cdr3_aa: CASSRLAGGVAPTDTQYF; cdr3_nt: TGTGCCAGCAGTCGACTAGCGGGAGGAGTGGCGCCAACAGATACGCAGTATTTT
v_call: TRBV20-1; j_call: TRBJ2-7; d_call: -; clone_size: many; cdr3_aa: CSARAPWGTNYEQYF; cdr3_nt: TGCAGTGCTAGGGCCCCATGGGGGACAAACTACGAGCAGTACTTC
v_call: TRBV19; j_call: TRBJ2-1; d_call: -; clone_size: few; cdr3_aa: CASNSQVYNEQFF; cdr3_nt: TGTGCCAGTAACTCACAAGTCTACAATGAGCAGTTCTTC
v_call: TRBV12-3/TRBV12-4; j_call: TRBJ1-1; d_call: -; clone_size: many; cdr3_aa: CASSPGQTRTEAFF; cdr3_nt: TGTGCCAGCAGCCCAGGACAGACACGCACTGAAGCTTTCTTT
v_call: TRBV13; j_call: TRBJ2-7; d_call: -; clone_size: few; cdr3_aa: CASSLLAPMRNEQYF; cdr3_nt: TGTGCCAGCAGCTTATTAGCGCCCATGAGGAACGAGCAGTACTTC
v_call: TRBV20-1; j_call: TRBJ2-1; d_call: TRBD2; clone_size: -; cdr3_aa: CSATTAASGRVNEQFF; cdr3_nt: TGCAGTGCAACCACCGCGGCTAGCGGGAGGGTTAATGAGCAGTTCTTC
v_call: TRBV6-1; j_call: TRBJ1-1; d_call: TRBD1; clone_size: -; cdr3_aa: CASSADRDTEAFF; cdr3_nt: TGTGCCAGCAGTGCGGACAGGGACACTGAAGCTTTCTTT
v_call: TRBV5-1; j_call: TRBJ2-1; d_call: TRBD2; clone_size: -; cdr3_aa: CASSLAGMGYNEQFF; cdr3_nt: TGCGCCAGCAGCTTAGCGGGAATGGGTTACAATGAGCAGTTCTTC
v_call: TRBV29-1; j_call: TRBJ2-5; d_call: TRBD2; clone_size: -; cdr3_aa: CSVYGLAFQETQYF; cdr3_nt: TGCAGCGTTTATGGACTAGCGTTCCAAGAGACCCAGTACTTC
v_call: TRBV11-2; j_call: TRBJ2-1; d_call: -; clone_size: many; cdr3_aa: CASSLLPYNEQFF; cdr3_nt: TGTGCCAGCAGCCTTCTCCCCTACAATGAGCAGTTCTTC
v_call: TRBV6-1; j_call: TRBJ2-2; d_call: -; clone_size: few; cdr3_aa: CASSESSFRGSMTGELFF; cdr3_nt: TGCGCCAGCAGTGAGTCCTCATTCAGGGGTTCTATGACCGGGGAGCTGTTTTTT
v_call: TRBV20-1; j_call: TRBJ2-5; d_call: TRBD2; clone_size: -; cdr3_aa: CSGGDRAGLAGMGETQYF; cdr3_nt: TGCAGTGGGGGGGACAGGGCAGGACTAGCGGGGATGGGAGAGACCCAGTACTTC
v_call: TRBV12-3/TRBV12-4; j_call: TRBJ2-1; d_call: -; clone_size: few; cdr3_aa: CASSPAQGGGEQFF; cdr3_nt: TGTGCCAGCAGCCCAGCCCAGGGGGGGGGTGAGCAGTTCTTC
v_call: TRBV29-1; j_call: TRBJ1-2; d_call: -; clone_size: many; cdr3_aa: CSVGDSANYGYTF; cdr3_nt: TGCAGCGTCGGTGACAGCGCTAACTATGGCTACACCTTC
v_call: TRBV30; j_call: TRBJ1-1; d_call: -; clone_size: many; cdr3_aa: CAWSTLGQTEAFF; cdr3_nt: TGTGCCTGGAGTACCCTCGGACAGACTGAAGCTTTCTTT
v_call: TRBV2; j_call: TRBJ2-1; d_call: TRBD2; clone_size: few; cdr3_aa: CAGPWTSGREQFF; cdr3_nt: TGTGCCGGCCCGTGGACTAGCGGCAGAGAGCAGTTCTTC
v_call: TRBV7-3; j_call: TRBJ2-1; d_call: TRBD2; clone_size: many; cdr3_aa: CASSLTGTSGRDEQFF; cdr3_nt: TGTGCCAGCAGCTTAACGGGGACTAGCGGGAGGGATGAGCAGTTCTTC
v_call: TRBV5-1; j_call: TRBJ2-5; d_call: -; clone_size: -; cdr3_aa: CASSWRGPYQETQYF; cdr3_nt: TGCGCCAGCAGCTGGAGGGGACCTTACCAAGAGACCCAGTACTTC
v_call: TRBV7-3; j_call: TRBJ2-1; d_call: TRBD1; clone_size: many; cdr3_aa: CASSLMAGGLYEQFF; cdr3_nt: TGTGCCAGCAGCTTAATGGCAGGGGGCCTTTATGAGCAGTTCTTC
v_call: TRBV30; j_call: TRBJ2-3; d_call: -; clone_size: many; cdr3_aa: CAWSVRELSTDTQYF; cdr3_nt: TGTGCCTGGAGTGTCCGGGAACTAAGCACAGATACGCAGTATTTT
v_call: TRBV6-9; j_call: TRBJ2-3; d_call: TRBD2; clone_size: many; cdr3_aa: CASSLAGIRDTQYF; cdr3_nt: TGTGCCAGCAGTTTAGCGGGAATAAGAGATACGCAGTATTTT
v_call: TRBV20-1; j_call: TRBJ1-2; d_call: -; clone_size: few; cdr3_aa: CSARVVPGPQNGYTF; cdr3_nt: TGCAGTGCTAGAGTGGTTCCAGGGCCCCAAAATGGCTACACCTTC
v_call: TRBV5-4; j_call: TRBJ1-6; d_call: -; clone_size: -; cdr3_aa: CASSLGGRFGASYNSPLHF; cdr3_nt: TGTGCCAGCAGCTTGGGGGGACGTTTCGGCGCATCCTATAATTCACCCCTCCACTTT
v_call: TRBV18; j_call: TRBJ2-2; d_call: -; clone_size: -; cdr3_aa: CASSPPGLNTGELFF; cdr3_nt: TGTGCCAGCTCACCGCCGGGGCTCAACACCGGGGAGCTGTTTTTT
v_call: TRBV2; j_call: TRBJ2-5; d_call: -; clone_size: -; cdr3_aa: CASSEAEDLLETQYF; cdr3_nt: TGTGCCAGCAGTGAAGCGGAGGACCTCTTAGAGACCCAGTACTTC
v_call: TRBV3-1; j_call: TRBJ2-5; d_call: -; clone_size: many; cdr3_aa: CASSQNAGWGGQETQYF; cdr3_nt: TGTGCCAGCAGCCAAAATGCGGGATGGGGAGGACAAGAGACCCAGTACTTC
v_call: TRBV28; j_call: TRBJ2-7; d_call: -; clone_size: many; cdr3_aa: CASSPLGSSWQQYF; cdr3_nt: TGTGCCAGCAGTCCGTTAGGTTCGAGTTGGCAGCAGTACTTC
v_call: TRBV19; j_call: TRBJ2-6; d_call: -; clone_size: few; cdr3_aa: CASSAATDSGANVLTF; cdr3_nt: TGTGCCAGTAGTGCCGCGACAGATTCTGGGGCCAACGTCCTGACTTTC
v_call: TRBV27; j_call: TRBJ2-3; d_call: TRBD2; clone_size: many; cdr3_aa: CASSQALAGPGTDTQYF; cdr3_nt: TGTGCCAGCAGTCAAGCCCTAGCGGGACCAGGCACAGATACGCAGTATTTT
v_call: TRBV6-1; j_call: TRBJ1-5; d_call: -; clone_size: once; cdr3_aa: CASSRTGTTNQPQHF; cdr3_nt: TGTGCCAGCAGTCGTACCGGGACAACTAATCAGCCCCAGCATTTT
v_call: TRBV4-1; j_call: TRBJ2-1; d_call: TRBD2; clone_size: -; cdr3_aa: CASSLRLAGNNERFF; cdr3_nt: TGCGCCAGCAGCCTCCGACTAGCGGGCAACAATGAGCGGTTCTTC
v_call: TRBV3-1; j_call: TRBJ2-1; d_call: -; clone_size: few; cdr3_aa: CASSQLRDGQFF; cdr3_nt: TGTGCCAGCAGCCAATTGAGAGACGGGCAGTTCTTC